What follows are 10 T cell receptor beta chains derived from one specimen sequenced in a study of blood T cells in healthy people across ages. The use of a sample-barcoded 5' primer and a J-beta primer mix characterized a second PCR of about 7 to 12 cycles. MiXCR, run by TCRdb on the 5' RACE reads, gives a single entry per CDR3 protein. The sample carries roughly 2 million distinct CDR3 sequences, around 48% recorded once. Sequencing was done on a sample of blood. These receptors were obtained from a woman in her forties in good health.

The chain joins TRBV20-1 to TRBJ2-5; 13 bases fit TRBD2. With V trimmed by 3 bases and J by 1 base, 11 bases remained unmatched. This CDR3 is 18 amino acids long. Germline CDR1 DFQATT, CDR2 SNEGSKA (reference sequence). The CDR3 sequence is CSARTLGLAGETQETQYF. CDR3 DNA sequence: TGCAGTGCTAGGACTCTTGGACTAGCGGGGGAAACCCAAGAGACCCAGTACTTC.

This clonotype has only a few counts. V gene TRBV5-1 combines with J gene TRBJ2-7; D gene uncertain. Looked up from germline, CDR1 is SGHRS and CDR2 is YFSETQ. This CDR3 spans 14 amino acids. V was trimmed by 2 bases and J by 0 bases, leaving 9 bases between them. In DNA form, the CDR3 reads TGCGCCAGCAGCTTACGAGCCAGCTCCTACGAGCAGTACTTC. Translated: CASSLRASSYEQYF.

V is TRBV7-3 and J is TRBJ2-1, with 11 bases that match TRBD2. The germline gives CDR1 SGHTA, CDR2 FQGTGA. Trimming at V came to 6 bases and at J to 7 bases, leaving 8 bases not matched to a gene. CDR3 length equals 15 residues. Written as DNA, the CDR3 is TGTGCCAGCAGAAGTAGCGGGGGGGTGTCGAATGAGCAGTTCTTC. It codes for CASRSSGGVSNEQFF.

The chain is built from TRBV5-1 and TRBJ2-4; D is ambiguous. The J call may be wrong; the DNA end is better matched by TRBJ2-7. CDR3 length: 14 amino acids. Germline V gives CDR1 SGHRS, CDR2 YFSETQ. CDR3 nucleotides: TGCGCCAGCAGCTCTTCGATCAACCCCTACGAGCAGTACTTC. The encoded protein is CASSSSINPYEQYF.

In nucleotides, the CDR3 is TGCGCCTCCTCTCTAGGGTATTCGGGCGAGCAGTACTTC. Residues: CASSLGYSGEQYF. The J gene is TRBJ2-4, the V gene TRBV5-1; D gene unclear. The last part of the DNA fits TRBJ2-7 better; the J call may be wrong. The CDR3 spans 13 residues. Germline-derived CDR1 and CDR2 are SGHRS and YFSETQ.

This chain connects TRBV12-3 or TRBV12-4 to TRBJ2-1, with D unresolved. The CDR3 length is 12 residues. V gave up 0 bases and J gave up 13 bases, with 10 bases separating them. CDR3 in amino acids: CASSLAGETQFF. CDR3 DNA: TGTGCCAGCAGTTTAGCCGGAGAGACCCAGTTCTTC.

V gene TRBV9 combines with J gene TRBJ2-5; D not resolved. V shed 0 bases and J shed 5 bases, with 17 bases lying between them. Germline CDR1 reads SGDLS; CDR2 reads YYNGEE. This CDR3 region has 16 residues. The CDR3 here is CASSVALSVGGETQYF. The DNA for the CDR3 is TGTGCCAGCAGCGTAGCCCTCTCCGTGGGTGGGGAGACCCAGTACTTC.

In DNA, the CDR3 is TGTGCCAGCACAGGACAGGGGGCCAACGAGCAGTACTTC. Translated: CASTGQGANEQYF. The V and J genes are TRBV6-2 or TRBV6-3 and TRBJ2-7; TRBD1 aligns across 11 bases. Germline V gene data show CDR1 as MNHEY and CDR2 as SVGEGT. The trim removed 7 bases at V and 5 bases at J, leaving 4 bases unmatched. This CDR3 comprises 13 residues.

This clonotype was recorded a few times. The genes are TRBV7-2 and TRBJ2-4; no firm D call. The CDR3 runs 17 residues. Germline CDR1 and CDR2: SGHTA and FQGNSA. Between the trimmed V and J ends, which lost 3 bases and 0 bases, there was a span of 15 bases. Here the CDR3 DNA reads TGTGCCAGCAGCTTTACGGTTGGCCAGTTAGCCAAAAACATTCAGTACTTC. Protein sequence: CASSFTVGQLAKNIQYF.

This clonotype was seen more than once but under ten times. This chain links TRBV20-1 with TRBJ2-7; D could derive from TRBD1 or TRBD2 (6 bases each). The germline CDR1 and CDR2 sequences are DFQATT and SNEGSKA (reference sequence). This CDR3 contains 12 residues. The V gene lost 3 bases and the J gene lost 7 bases, with 13 bases spanning the gap. CDR3 residues: CSARGGDNEQYF. The CDR3 DNA follows: TGCAGTGCTAGGGGCGGGGACAATGAGCAGTACTTC.